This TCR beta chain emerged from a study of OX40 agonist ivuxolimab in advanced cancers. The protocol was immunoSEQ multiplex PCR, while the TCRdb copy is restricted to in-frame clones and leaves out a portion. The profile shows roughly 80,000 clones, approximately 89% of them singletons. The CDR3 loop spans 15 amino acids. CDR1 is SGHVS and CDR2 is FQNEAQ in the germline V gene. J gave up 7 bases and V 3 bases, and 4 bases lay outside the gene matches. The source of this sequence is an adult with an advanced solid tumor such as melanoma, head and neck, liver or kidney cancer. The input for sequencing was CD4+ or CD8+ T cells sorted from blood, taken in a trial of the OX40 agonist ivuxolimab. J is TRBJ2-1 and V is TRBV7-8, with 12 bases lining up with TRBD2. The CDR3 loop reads CASSFALAGGNEQFF. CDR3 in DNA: TGTGCCAGCAGCTTCGCCCTAGCGGGAGGGAATGAGCAGTTCTTC. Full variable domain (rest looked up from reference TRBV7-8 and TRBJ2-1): GAGVSQSPRYKVAKRGQDVALRCDPISGHVSLFWYQQALGQGPEFLTYFQNEAQLDKSGLPSDRFFAERPEGSVSTLKIQRTQQEDSAVYLCASSFALAGGNEQFFGPGTRLTVL.